Here is one T cell receptor beta chain with its context. The data belong to a study of blood T cell repertoires in COVID-19. Study details: Samples came from the United States, Italy and Spain, spanning acute and convalescent COVID-19.

Original methodology: How many nucleated cells were present was estimated from reference gene primer amplification. Using immunoSEQ multiplex PCR, the repertoire was profiled, and TCRdb retains in-frame clones only, with some absent. V and J calls plus clone size are reproduced from that table; the DNA served to infer D and trimming. The sample consists of about 88,000 clones, more than 85% of them appearing once. V lost 11 bases, J lost 7 bases, and 15 bases lay in between. CDR3 length equals 13 residues. The germline V gene encodes CDR1 SNHLY and CDR2 FYNNEI. V and J are TRBV2 and TRBJ1-6; the D gene is possibly TRBD1 (6 bases). The sequencing sample was made of peripheral blood. This sequence was found in a man in his fifties or sixties with acute or convalescent COVID-19. CDR3 sequence (DNA): TGTGCCGCCAGACAGGAGTTAAATTCACCCCTCCACTTT. This translates into CAARQELNSPLHF.